The rows below give T cell receptor beta chains drawn from one sample of a study of T-cell memory formation after mild COVID-19. TCRdb analysed the 5' RACE reads with MiXCR anew, one entry per CDR3 protein. The profile shows about 320,000 distinct CDR3 sequences, roughly an eighth of them singletons. Specimen: PBMCs or a T cell subset sorted from them (not recorded which). The receptors come from a man aged 18 to 29 who had mild COVID-19 (a few samples of this study predate the infection). Cell type and time point are not known. The CDR3 runs from the conserved cysteine through the conserved F or W. The D gene is left open where the match is weak. Clone size is shown for a subset of rows, as once, few, many or a class of expanded clone.

clone size	V gene	D gene	J gene	CDR3 DNA	CDR3 protein
.	TRBV5-5	.	TRBJ2-1	TGTGCCAGCAGCCGATCTAGGATCGGTAGCAATGAGCAGTTCTTC	CASSRSRIGSNEQFF
once	TRBV7-9	.	TRBJ2-6	TGTGCCAGCAGCGGAGGGGCAGGGGCCAACGTCCTGACTTTC	CASSGGAGANVLTF
many	TRBV5-8	TRBD2	TRBJ2-1	TGTGCCAGCAGCTTGGGGCTAGCGGCCAATGAGCAGTTCTTC	CASSLGLAANEQFF
few	TRBV7-3	TRBD1	TRBJ2-1	TGTGCCAGCAGCTTAAATATCGGGACAGGGCGCGGGAATGAGCAGTTCTTC	CASSLNIGTGRGNEQFF
many	TRBV18	TRBD1	TRBJ2-7	TGTGCCAGCTCAAATCGCGACAGGGTAGGCGAGCAGTACTTC	CASSNRDRVGEQYF
many	TRBV24-1	TRBD1	TRBJ2-3	TGTGCCACCAGTGATTTGAGGGACAGTCAAGATACGCAGTATTTT	CATSDLRDSQDTQYF
.	TRBV5-1	TRBD2	TRBJ2-2	TGCGCCAGCAGCTTGGAACTAGCGGGGGGGCCCGGCACCGGGGAGCTGTTTTTT	CASSLELAGGPGTGELFF
.	TRBV5-1	.	TRBJ1-2	TGCGCCAGCAGCCCCACAGTGACCTATGGCTACACCTTC	CASSPTVTYGYTF
few	TRBV6-2/TRBV6-3	TRBD2	TRBJ2-2	TGTGCCAGCAGTTACGGGGGGGCCGGGGAGCTGTTTTTT	CASSYGGAGELFF
.	TRBV12-3/TRBV12-4	.	TRBJ1-5	TGTGCCAGCAGCCCTTCGGGGGGTAGGCCCCAGCATTTT	CASSPSGGRPQHF
.	TRBV29-1	TRBD1	TRBJ2-4	TGCAGCGTGAGGGACAGAACCCTAGCCAAAAACATTCAGTACTTC	CSVRDRTLAKNIQYF
.	TRBV12-3/TRBV12-4	TRBD2	TRBJ2-1	TGTGCCAGCAAGAGGCGGCGGGGGACTTCGGATGAGCAGTTCTTC	CASKRRRGTSDEQFF
few	TRBV5-1	.	TRBJ2-3	TGCGCCAGCAGCTTGAGGACGGCATCAGATACGCAGTATTTT	CASSLRTASDTQYF
once	TRBV18	.	TRBJ1-2	TGTGCCATCTCACCACGGAGCTACTATGGCTACACCTTC	CAISPRSYYGYTF
.	TRBV5-6	.	TRBJ1-5	TGTGCCAGCAGCTTGGGGGCAGGGCGCAATCAGCCCCAGCATTTT	CASSLGAGRNQPQHF
.	TRBV25-1	.	TRBJ1-5	TGTGCCAGCAGTGACGCAGGGATCCATCAGCCCCAGCATTTT	CASSDAGIHQPQHF
.	TRBV5-4	TRBD2	TRBJ2-7	TGTGCCTCCCAATGGGGCGGGGGTGAAGAGCAGTACTTC	CASQWGGGEEQYF
few	TRBV6-6	TRBD2	TRBJ2-5	TGTGCCACCGACGGGCGGGGGAGCATAGAGACCCAGTACTTC	CATDGRGSIETQYF
once	TRBV28	TRBD2	TRBJ2-3	TGTGCCAGTGGGAAATCTAGCGGGAGTGATACGCAGTATTTT	CASGKSSGSDTQYF
few	TRBV5-1	TRBD1	TRBJ1-1	TGCGCCAGCAGCTTGTTAGTGGGACAGCCGAACACTGAAGCTTTCTTT	CASSLLVGQPNTEAFF
once	TRBV10-3	TRBD2	TRBJ2-7	TGTGCCATCAGACAGGCTAGCGGGGTAGGAGAGCAGTACTTC	CAIRQASGVGEQYF
few	TRBV12-5	TRBD2	TRBJ2-3	TGTGCTAGTGGTTTGCGGGGGGGCACAGATACGCAGTATTTT	CASGLRGGTDTQYF
few	TRBV7-8	.	TRBJ1-5	TGTGCCAGCAGCTTAGAGGGGTCGGCCGTTCAGCCCCAGCATTTT	CASSLEGSAVQPQHF
few	TRBV4-2	TRBD1	TRBJ1-3	TGTGCCAGCAGCCCACAGGGGGGCGGCGACTCTGGAAACACCATATATTTT	CASSPQGGGDSGNTIYF
.	TRBV5-1	.	TRBJ1-3	TGCGCCAGCAGCTGGGGAGACTCTGGAAACACCATATATTTT	CASSWGDSGNTIYF
few	TRBV7-9	.	TRBJ2-5	TGTGCCAGCAGCGAGGTCCCATATGGGGCCTGGGAAGAGACCCAGTACTTC	CASSEVPYGAWEETQYF
few	TRBV20-1	.	TRBJ1-5	TGCAGTGCTAGAGCACAGGGAAGTAGCAATCAGCCCCAGCATTTT	CSARAQGSSNQPQHF
.	TRBV7-6	.	TRBJ2-7	TGTGCCAGCAGCCCGTCGAGGGCGAGCTCCTACGAGCAGTACTTC	CASSPSRASSYEQYF
few	TRBV14	.	TRBJ1-1	TGTGCCAGCAGCCCACGAGGGGGGATTTTATACACTGAAGCTTTCTTT	CASSPRGGILYTEAFF
few	TRBV10-3	.	TRBJ2-5	TGTGCCATCAGTGAAATTAGGGGGGGAATTACACAAGAGACCCAGTACTTC	CAISEIRGGITQETQYF
few	TRBV5-1	.	TRBJ2-1	TGCGCCAGCAGCTTGAGGGGGGTTTCCTACAATGAGCAGTTCTTC	CASSLRGVSYNEQFF
.	TRBV12-3/TRBV12-4	.	TRBJ2-2	TGTGCCAGCAGCCCTCGCGTGTACACCGGGGAGCTGTTTTTT	CASSPRVYTGELFF
few	TRBV11-2	TRBD1	TRBJ2-7	TGTGCCAGCAGCTTACGACAGGGATGGAGCTCCTACGAGCAGTACTTC	CASSLRQGWSSYEQYF